What follows is one T cell receptor beta chain and its context. This clonotype was counted only a few times. No antigen is known for it. No much larger clonotype is one base removed from it; base qualities were not supplied. Taken from the germline V gene (reference sequence), the CDR1 and CDR2 loops are SEHNR and FQNEAQ. From cysteine to phenylalanine, the CDR3 is 14 amino acids long. Only CDR3 DNA is held: 42 bases, read in frame from base 1. V is shortened by 1 base, J by 5 bases, and the region joining them spans 11 bases. Library preparation employed RACE. Sequencer: NextSeq 500. During library preparation, unique molecular identifiers were attached to individual cDNA molecules so that TCRs could be counted quantitatively and reproducibly. On the authors' methods: The median number of TCRs per sample was 85,000 to 100,000, ranging from about 20,000 to 750,000. V, J and CDR3 annotation of the TCR reads was carried out using the Decombinator software suite. To make PS versus PT1 abundance plots, every sample was subsampled to the same number of TCRs (28,000). Expanded TCRs were defined as absent before sensitization and observed at least eight times at the 2-week time point. The public sequencing data were trimmed at Q25 with fastp and processed into clonotypes with MiXCR by TCRdb, which kept only in-frame beta chains. CDR3 protein duplicates are merged, each entry listing the most common genes and DNA. It is TCRdb's table, rather than the study itself, that gives the V and J calls and clone size. The sample table contains about 46,000 distinct CDR3 sequences; only one count was recorded for approximately 4.5% of them. Approximately 1.7% of the sample comes from the top ten.

The sample belongs to a study of human T cells and chemical hapten exposure (dated by TCRdb to 2020 to 2022). With respect to the entire study: Libraries were pooled for sequencing, and per-sample TCR yields varied mainly because of small differences in library volumes within the pool. This study followed changes in the peripheral blood TCR repertoire in vivo during primary and secondary sensitization of alopecia patients to the hapten diphenylcyclopropenone (DPC). Both TCR alpha and TCR beta chains were sequenced from each blood RNA sample. Results the study describes overall, beyond this receptor: The number of TCRs above 1 in 1000 frequency did not change with DPC sensitization; there was no evidence of global repertoire structure alterations. Repeated subsampling changed both the strength of the expansion versus patch-test correlation and the threshold at which that correlation became significant.

What this sample's time point label stands for: healthy volunteer bleed at 2 weeks. Total RNA was isolated from unfractionated whole blood collected in Tempus Blood RNA tubes. Five healthy volunteers served as TCR sequencing controls and were bled at day 0, 2 weeks and 6 weeks. Recombination connected TRBV7-9 to TRBJ1-2; a tentative D call is TRBD1 (5 bases match). Sample: whole blood. The origin of this receptor is a female donor in good health. Some clones in this sample may be carry-over from other donors' samples. The CDR3 protein is CASSLGGRTYGYTF. The sequence in DNA is TGTGCCAGCAGCTTAGGGGGCCGGACGTATGGCTACACCTTC.